Below, one T cell receptor (beta chain) is given with its context. The sample belongs to a study of post-analysis software for immune sequencing data. Included in the TCR beta cDNA libraries were unique molecular identifiers. TCRdb reprocessed the PCR reads with MiXCR, giving one entry per CDR3 protein. The data contain hundreds of thousands of distinct CDR3 sequences, more than 50% of them singletons. The source is a girl aged 2-15 years with multiple sclerosis. The sequenced material came from blood.

The CDR3 loop reads CASSLLPSGRANEQFF. In DNA form, the CDR3 reads TGTGCCAGCAGCTTATTGCCTAGCGGGAGGGCCAATGAGCAGTTCTTC. This chain joins TRBV7-3 and TRBJ2-1, with 12 bases identical to TRBD2. The trim removed 2 bases at V and 6 bases at J, leaving 5 bases unmatched. Germline lookup yields CDR1 SGHTA and CDR2 FQGTGA. CDR3 size: 16 residues.